This T cell receptor beta chain was sequenced in a study of CD8 T cells in ankylosing spondylitis. The CDR3 contains 13 residues. The germline V gene has CDR1 DFQATT and CDR2 SNEGSKA (reference sequence). The V end lost 3 bases, the J end lost 6 bases, and 15 bases lay between the germline ends. This clonotype came up many times. The antigen is unknown. TCRdb fed the 5' RACE reads into MiXCR, producing one record per CDR3 protein. The table includes approximately 260,000 distinct CDR3 sequences, around 7.8% detected once. Study outcomes and limitations: Enrichment of disease-linked clones was reportedly significant in matched ankylosing spondylitis synovial fluid. Disease-linked clones had a CD8+ phenotype and relatively low frequency in peripheral blood. The study identified a TCR beta motif of several highly homologous variants that appeared characteristic of ankylosing spondylitis blood.

The chain uses TRBV20-1 and TRBJ2-7; D is unresolved. This clonotype was obtained from a male donor with ankylosing spondylitis or in good health (not recorded which). Sequences were obtained from blood, either unsorted or a sorted T cell fraction (not recorded which). CDR3 bases: TGCAGTGCTAGGGCGACAAGTATGAGCGAGCAGTACTTC. Translating it yields CSARATSMSEQYF.